These 29 T cell receptor beta chains came from one sample sequenced in a study of cytomegalovirus exposure and HLA in healthy donors. The PCR contained 60 Vbeta and 13 Jbeta primers. Sequencing was performed with immunoSEQ multiplex PCR; in TCRdb, only in-frame clones are kept and a portion is missing. Among some 140,000 clones listed, 60% to 80% were seen once. The sequencing sample was made of PBMCs. The receptor set was obtained from a man aged 18 to 30 in good health and CMV-seronegative.

The gene calls are TRBV27 and TRBJ1-6; 8 bases are shared with TRBD1. Germline CDR1 is MNHEY and CDR2 is SMNVEV (reference sequence). The CDR3 is 23 amino acids. Trimming took 7 bases from V and 0 from J; bases not matched to a gene: 26. CDR3 sequence: CASINGLGQGYFGPGSYNSPLHF. Here the CDR3 DNA reads TGTGCCAGCATAAATGGCCTCGGACAGGGATATTTTGGGCCAGGCTCCTATAATTCACCCCTCCACTTT.

This chain uses TRBV7-3 with TRBJ1-2; tentative D call: TRBD1 (5 bases). The CDR3 is made up of 13 amino acids. V was clipped by 5 bases and J by 0 bases, with 7 bases between them. Germline CDR1 and CDR2: SGHTA and FQGTGA. The DNA for the CDR3 is TGTGCCAGCAGCGACAGTTCTAACTATGGCTACACCTTC. It is translated as CASSDSSNYGYTF.

The chain links TRBV6-6 to TRBJ2-1; 13 positions agree with TRBD2. With 6 bases clipped from V and 5 bases from J, the junction kept 4 bases outside the gene matches. Germline values: CDR1 MNHNY, CDR2 SVGAGI (reference sequence). The CDR3 extends over 15 amino acids. For the CDR3, the DNA is TGTGCCAGCAGCTTGGGACTAGCGGGGAACAATGAGCAGTTCTTC. It specifies CASSLGLAGNNEQFF.

This rearrangement joins TRBV5-5 to TRBJ2-7; maybe TRBD2 (5 bases). The CDR3 spans 14 residues. Germline CDR1 and CDR2: SGHKS and YYEKEE (reference sequence). V shed 1 base and J shed 3 bases, with 11 bases lying between them. CDR3 amino acids: CASSLSGWNYEQYF. The CDR3 nucleotides read TGTGCCAGCAGCTTGTCGGGGTGGAACTACGAGCAGTACTTC.

The chain carries TRBV9 and TRBJ2-5; perhaps TRBD2 as D (6 bases). The V gene's germline CDR1 is SGDLS and CDR2 YYNGEE. With 4 bases removed from V and 0 bases from J, the gap between germline ends came to 10 bases. CDR3 length: 14 amino acids. DNA of the CDR3: TGTGCCAGCAGCCTCCGCGGGGACCAAGAGACCCAGTACTTC. This encodes CASSLRGDQETQYF.

This clone came up a few times. The rearrangement joins TRBV19 to TRBJ2-2; D may be TRBD1 (6 bases). V was pared by 2 bases and J by 1 base, with 17 bases between. The CDR3 is 18 amino acids. Germline lookup yields CDR1 LNHDA and CDR2 SQIVND (reference sequence). CDR3: CASSITRGARGNTGELFF. CDR3 sequence (DNA): TGTGCCAGTAGTATAACGAGAGGGGCCAGGGGGAACACCGGGGAGCTGTTTTTT.

J is TRBJ1-5 and V is TRBV28; D call uncertain. Trimming shortened V by 2 bases and J by 5 bases, and 10 bases separated the two germline ends. In germline, CDR1 is MDHEN, CDR2 SYDVKM. The CDR3 consists of 14 residues. This CDR3 reads CASSLLEGDQPQHF. CDR3 sequence (DNA): TGTGCCAGCAGTTTACTCGAGGGTGATCAGCCCCAGCATTTT.

This CDR3 reads CASSPLDRDEQYF. CDR3 DNA: TGTGCCAGCTCACCCTTGGACAGGGACGAGCAGTACTTC. The chain combines TRBV18 with TRBJ2-7, with 8 bases that match TRBD1. The CDR3 consists of 13 residues. Trimming cost V 3 bases and J 5 bases; bases outside gene matches: 3. Germline V gives CDR1 KGHSH, CDR2 LQKENI.

V and J are TRBV2 and TRBJ1-1; no clear D gene. The germline CDR1 and CDR2 sequences are SNHLY and FYNNEI. Trimming cost V 4 bases and J 6 bases, with 12 bases left between them. The length of the CDR3 is 13 residues. CDR3: CASSALHGSEAFF. CDR3 sequence (DNA): TGTGCCAGCAGTGCTTTACATGGCTCTGAAGCTTTCTTT.

The gene calls are TRBV5-5 and TRBJ2-2; D remains unclear. The germline V gene has CDR1 SGHKS and CDR2 YYEKEE (reference sequence). CDR3 length: 15 residues. V lost 2 bases and J 1 base, leaving 9 bases between the germline ends. In DNA form, the CDR3 reads TGTGCCAGCAGCTTAGCGTGGAGGAACACCGGGGAGCTGTTTTTT. The encoded protein is CASSLAWRNTGELFF.

This chain uses TRBV27 with TRBJ1-2; 9 bases line up with TRBD1. The CDR3 consists of 13 residues. Germline loops: CDR1 MNHEY, CDR2 SMNVEV (reference sequence). V dropped 4 bases and J dropped 5; count of bases not matched to a gene: 2. The CDR3 DNA is TGTGCCAGCAGTTCGGACAGGGGATATGGCTACACCTTC. It translates to CASSSDRGYGYTF.

The chain's CDR3 is CASSWTENQPQHF. The CDR3 nucleotides read TGTGCCAGCAGCTGGACAGAAAATCAGCCCCAGCATTTT. The genes are TRBV6-6 and TRBJ1-5, with D perhaps matching TRBD1 (6 bases). With 6 bases removed from V and 4 bases from J, the gap between germline ends came to 10 bases. CDR1 MNHNY and CDR2 SVGAGI come from the germline V gene (reference sequence). The CDR3 covers 13 residues.

V and J are TRBV5-1 and TRBJ1-1; TRBD1 agrees at 9 bases. V shed 4 bases and J 0 bases; nucleotides not matched to a gene: 7. This CDR3 spans 16 amino acids. CDR1 SGHRS and CDR2 YFSETQ come from the germline V gene. CDR3 sequence (DNA): TGCGCCAGCAGCCTTCGGACAGGGGCTTTGAACACTGAAGCTTTCTTT. As protein: CASSLRTGALNTEAFF.

The chain is built from TRBV9 and TRBJ2-5; 8 nucleotides align to TRBD1. This CDR3 spans 15 amino acids. Trimming removed 4 bases from V and 0 bases from J; junction bases left unmatched: 5. CDR1 is SGDLS, CDR2 YYNGEE, per germline. The CDR3 reads CASSFGTGYQETQYF. In DNA, the CDR3 is TGTGCCAGCAGCTTCGGGACAGGCTACCAAGAGACCCAGTACTTC.

The V and J genes are TRBV12-5 and TRBJ1-5, with 9 bases matching TRBD1. With 6 bases clipped from V and 4 bases from J, the junction kept 4 bases outside the gene matches. This CDR3 is built from 14 residues. CDR1 and CDR2 (germline): LGHNT, FRNRAP. This CDR3 is CASGRQGGNQPQHF. CDR3 sequence (DNA): TGTGCTAGTGGGAGACAGGGGGGGAATCAGCCCCAGCATTTT.

The chain has TRBV5-4 and TRBJ2-1, with D unresolved. Between the trimmed V and J ends, which lost 2 bases and 7 bases, there was a span of 7 bases. This CDR3 is 12 amino acids long. Germline V gene lookup returns CDR1 SGHNT and CDR2 YYREEE (reference sequence). The CDR3 DNA follows: TGTGCCAGCAGCTTTAGCCTGAATGAGCAGTTCTTC. Translating gives CASSFSLNEQFF. Filled out from reference TRBV5-4 and TRBJ2-1, the complete variable domain reads ETGVTQSPTHLIKTRGQQVTLRCSSQSGHNTVSWYQQALGQGPQFIFQYYREEENGRGNFPPRFSGLQFPNYSSELNVNALELDDSALYLCASSFSLNEQFFGPGTRLTVL.

The gene calls are TRBV7-9 and TRBJ1-1; 9 bases are shared with TRBD1. CDR1 and CDR2 (germline): SEHNR, FQNEAQ (reference sequence). Germline trimming cut 2 bases from V and 6 bases from J; bases unmatched to any gene: 7. This CDR3 is built from 15 residues. The CDR3 DNA is TGTGCCAGCAGCTTACTGGGACAGGGAATCGCTGAAGCTTTCTTT. This encodes CASSLLGQGIAEAFF.

Details on this clone: One junction end does not reproduce the germline sequence, and a read error may be involved. The chain uses TRBV7-9 and TRBJ1-1; 7 bases are shared with TRBD1. Germline V gene data show CDR1 as SEHNR and CDR2 as FQNEAQ (reference sequence). The length of the CDR3 is 17 residues. CDR3 nucleotide sequence: TGTTCCAGCAGCTTAGGTTGGGGCACAGGGGAGAACACTGAAGCTTTCTTT. It specifies CSSSLGWGTGENTEAFF.

This clone was detected only a few times. The V and J genes are TRBV6-6 and TRBJ1-4; 10 bases fit TRBD1. The CDR3 length is 16 residues. Trimming took 0 bases from V and 7 from J; bases not matched to a gene: 5. Germline V CDR1 and CDR2: MNHNY, SVGAGI (reference sequence). In DNA form, the CDR3 reads TGTGCCAGCAGTTACTCAGGACAGGGGGTGGTTGAAAAACTGTTTTTT. This sequence encodes CASSYSGQGVVEKLFF.

V is TRBV6-4 and J is TRBJ1-2; the D is unclear. CDR1 is MRHNA and CDR2 is SNTAGT in the germline V gene. V dropped 0 bases and J dropped 3 bases, with 8 bases sitting between them. The length of the CDR3 is 14 residues. Here the CDR3 reads CASSDSGGYYGYTF. CDR3 DNA sequence: TGTGCCAGCAGTGACTCGGGAGGATACTATGGCTACACCTTC.

The chain has TRBV4-1 and TRBJ2-1; 10 bases align to TRBD1. The CDR3 length is 15 residues. The germline CDR1 and CDR2 sequences are MGHRA and YSYEKL. Losses at the gene ends were 3 bases for V and 10 bases for J; bases not matched to a gene: 9. The CDR3 region has the DNA TGCGCCAGCAGCCATGAAGACGGGACAGGGGAAGAGCAGTTCTTC. The encoded protein is CASSHEDGTGEEQFF.

The chain joins TRBV5-1 to TRBJ1-2; D is undetermined. Germline CDR1 and CDR2: SGHRS and YFSETQ. The CDR3 extends over 14 amino acids. Trimming stripped 1 base from V and 2 bases from J, with 9 bases between. CDR3 nucleotides: TGCGCCAGCAGCTTGAAGACGGGGAACTATGGCTACACCTTC. Encoded protein: CASSLKTGNYGYTF.

The chain uses TRBV25-1 and TRBJ1-6, with D hard to call. The CDR3 spans 13 residues. V was cut by 1 base and J by 10 bases, with 8 bases left in between. The V gene's germline CDR1 is MGHDK and CDR2 SYGVNS. This CDR3 is CASSESNNSPLHF. The CDR3 DNA is TGTGCCAGCAGTGAATCCAACAACTCACCCCTCCACTTT. The full variable domain, in which reference TRBV25-1 and TRBJ1-6 provide the parts outside the CDR3, is EADIYQTPRYLVIGTGKKITLECSQTMGHDKMYWYQQDPGMELHLIHYSYGVNSTEKGDLSSESTVSRIRTEHFPLTLESARPSHTSQYLCASSESNNSPLHFGNGTRLTVT.

This clone has just one count. The chain is built from TRBV9 and TRBJ1-2; 7 bases are a match to TRBD1. The CDR3 runs to 14 residues. V lost 0 bases and J lost 7; bases outside the gene matches: 6. The V gene's germline CDR1 is SGDLS and CDR2 YYNGEE. CDR3 amino acids: CASSVVGTDFGYTF. CDR3 bases: TGTGCCAGCAGCGTAGTGGGGACAGACTTTGGCTACACCTTC.

This clone has a single count. The rearrangement joins TRBV10-3 to TRBJ1-6, with D possibly TRBD1 on 6 matching bases. V lost 6 bases to trimming and J lost 10 bases, with 19 bases between them. The CDR3 extends over 15 amino acids. CDR1 ENHRY and CDR2 SYGVKD come from the germline V gene. CDR3 bases: TGTGCCATCAGCGCCCAGAAAGGGGGGGGATCACCCCTCCACTTT. It specifies CAISAQKGGGSPLHF.

This clone appeared once. The chain joins TRBV27 to TRBJ1-2, with D unresolved. Germline V CDR1 and CDR2: MNHEY, SMNVEV (reference sequence). This CDR3 is built from 14 residues. V lost 2 bases to trimming and J lost 6 bases, with 13 bases between them. The CDR3 reads CASSLRNGNNGYTF. The CDR3 DNA follows: TGTGCCAGCAGTTTACGTAACGGTAATAATGGCTACACCTTC.

V is TRBV6-6 and J is TRBJ1-2, with 7 bases matching TRBD1. This CDR3 is 13 amino acids long. After removal of 6 bases from V and 4 bases from J, the junction contained 5 bases not matched to a gene. CDR1 and CDR2 (germline): MNHNY, SVGAGI (reference sequence). This CDR3 reads CASSPGTVYGYTF. The DNA of the CDR3 is TGTGCCAGCAGCCCAGGGACAGTCTATGGCTACACCTTC.

This clone was found a few times. CDR3 DNA: TGTGCCATCAGTGAGGTAGGGGGCGGCCAGCCCCAGCATTTT. This encodes CAISEVGGGQPQHF. This chain connects TRBV10-3 to TRBJ1-5; 7 bases align to TRBD1. Germline CDR1 ENHRY, CDR2 SYGVKD. V lost 2 bases to trimming and J lost 7 bases; unmatched junction nucleotides: 5. The CDR3 spans 14 residues.

This clone was seen once. J is TRBJ1-1 and V is TRBV25-1, with 7 bases matching TRBD1. CDR1 MGHDK and CDR2 SYGVNS come from the germline V gene. The CDR3 runs to 12 residues. V was pared by 8 bases and J by 1 base, with 1 base of the junction left unmatched. CDR3 DNA: TGTGCCAGCCGACAGGGGAACACTGAAGCTTTCTTT. Its protein product is CASRQGNTEAFF.